The rows below give T cell receptor beta chains drawn from one sample of a study of PD-L1 blockade in urothelial cancer. TCRdb keeps only in-frame clones here, not all; method: immunoSEQ multiplex PCR. The sample includes about 93,000 clones, 85% to 90% of them seen just once. The starting material was PBMCs, obtained around atezolizumab (anti-PD-L1) treatment. The receptors were gathered from a man between 60 and 75 years old with urothelial cancer. CDR3s include the opening cysteine and the closing phenylalanine or tryptophan. The D gene is left open where the match is weak. Rows give clone size only sometimes, using once, few, many, or a class for an expanded clone.

v_call	d_call	j_call	clone_size	cdr3_aa	cdr3_nt
TRBV15	.	TRBJ1-2	.	CATSRDPTANYGYTF	TGTGCCACCAGCAGAGATCCCACAGCTAACTATGGCTACACCTTC
TRBV6-5	TRBD1	TRBJ2-1	.	CASSYSRAGGNEQFF	TGTGCCAGCAGTTACTCGCGGGCAGGGGGCAATGAGCAGTTCTTC
TRBV4-2	.	TRBJ2-5	once	CASSQSEGGGNKETQYF	TGTGCCAGCAGCCAATCAGAAGGAGGGGGCAATAAAGAGACCCAGTACTTC
TRBV7-9	TRBD2	TRBJ2-3	.	CASSHRTSGTDTQYF	TGTGCCAGCAGCCACCGGACTAGCGGGACCGATACGCAGTATTTT
TRBV6-5	TRBD1	TRBJ1-2	.	CASTKTGTYSGGYTF	TGTGCCAGCACTAAGACAGGGACGTATTCGGGAGGCTACACCTTC
TRBV5-1	.	TRBJ1-2	.	CASSRVNVQGKTLTYGYTF	TGCGCCAGCAGCCGGGTGAACGTGCAGGGGAAGACTCTAACCTATGGCTACACCTTC
TRBV27	.	TRBJ2-6	.	CASSFNGGSYRSGANVLTF	TGTGCCAGCAGTTTTAATGGAGGCAGCTACCGCTCTGGGGCCAACGTCCTGACTTTC
TRBV28	TRBD1	TRBJ2-7	.	CASSMAGTGLIPYEQYF	TGTGCCAGCAGTATGGCCGGGACAGGGTTAATCCCCTACGAGCAGTACTTC
TRBV25-1	.	TRBJ2-5	.	CASSVQTRYQETQYF	TGTGCCAGCAGTGTTCAGACGAGGTACCAAGAGACCCAGTACTTC
TRBV6-5	TRBD2	TRBJ2-1	.	CASSPLAGASNEQFF	TGTGCCAGCAGTCCCCTAGCGGGAGCATCGAATGAGCAGTTCTTC
TRBV7-2	.	TRBJ1-2	once	CASSLGQANYGYTF	TGTGCCAGCAGCTTGGGGCAGGCTAACTATGGCTACACCTTC